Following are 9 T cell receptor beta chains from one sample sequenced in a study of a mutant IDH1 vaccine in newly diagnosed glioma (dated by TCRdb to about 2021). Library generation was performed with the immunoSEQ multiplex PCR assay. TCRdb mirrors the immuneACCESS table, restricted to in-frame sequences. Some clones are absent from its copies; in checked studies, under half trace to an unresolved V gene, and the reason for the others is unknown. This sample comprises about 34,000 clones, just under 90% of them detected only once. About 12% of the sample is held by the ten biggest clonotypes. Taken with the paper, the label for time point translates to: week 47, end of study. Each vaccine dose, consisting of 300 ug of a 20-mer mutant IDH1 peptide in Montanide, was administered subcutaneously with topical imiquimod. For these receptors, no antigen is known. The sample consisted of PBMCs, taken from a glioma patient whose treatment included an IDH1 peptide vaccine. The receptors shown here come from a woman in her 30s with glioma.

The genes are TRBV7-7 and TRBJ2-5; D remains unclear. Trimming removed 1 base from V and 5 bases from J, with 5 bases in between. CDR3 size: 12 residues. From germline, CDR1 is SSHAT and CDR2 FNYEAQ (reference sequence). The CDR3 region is CASSLVGETQYF. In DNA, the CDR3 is TGTGCCAGCAGCTTAGTAGGGGAGACCCAGTACTTC.

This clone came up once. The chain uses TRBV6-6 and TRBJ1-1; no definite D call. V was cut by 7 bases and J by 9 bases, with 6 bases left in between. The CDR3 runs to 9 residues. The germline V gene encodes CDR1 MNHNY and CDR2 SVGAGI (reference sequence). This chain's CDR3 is CASTPQAFF. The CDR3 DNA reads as TGTGCCAGCACCCCCCAAGCTTTCTTT.

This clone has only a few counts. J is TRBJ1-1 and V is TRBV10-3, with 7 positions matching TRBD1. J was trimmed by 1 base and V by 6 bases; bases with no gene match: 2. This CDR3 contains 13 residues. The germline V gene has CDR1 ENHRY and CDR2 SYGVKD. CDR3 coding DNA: TGTGCCATCAGGGGGACAGAGAACACTGAAGCTTTCTTT. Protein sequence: CAIRGTENTEAFF.

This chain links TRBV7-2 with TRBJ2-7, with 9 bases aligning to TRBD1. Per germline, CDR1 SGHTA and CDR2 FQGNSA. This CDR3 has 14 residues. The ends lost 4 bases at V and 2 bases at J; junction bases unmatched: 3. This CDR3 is CASSYDRGAYEQYF. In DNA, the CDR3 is TGTGCCAGCAGCTACGACAGGGGGGCCTACGAGCAGTACTTC.

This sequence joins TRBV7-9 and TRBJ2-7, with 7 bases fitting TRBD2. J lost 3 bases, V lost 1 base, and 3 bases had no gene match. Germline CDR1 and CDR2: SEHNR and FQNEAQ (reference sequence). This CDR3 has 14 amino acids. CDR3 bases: TGTGCCAGCAGCTTAGGTGGGAGGGACTACGAGCAGTACTTC. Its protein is CASSLGGRDYEQYF.

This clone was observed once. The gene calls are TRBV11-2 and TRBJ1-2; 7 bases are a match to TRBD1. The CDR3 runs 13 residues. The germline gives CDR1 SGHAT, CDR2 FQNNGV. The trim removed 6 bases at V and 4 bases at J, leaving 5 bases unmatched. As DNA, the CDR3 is TGTGCCAGCAGTCCCGACAGGGTCTATGGCTACACCTTC. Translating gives CASSPDRVYGYTF. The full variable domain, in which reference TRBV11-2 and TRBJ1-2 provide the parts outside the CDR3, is EAGVAQSPRYKIIEKRQSVAFWCNPISGHATLYWYQQILGQGPKLLIQFQNNGVVDDSQLPKDRFSAERLKGVDSTLKIQPAKLEDSAVYLCASSPDRVYGYTFGSGTRLTVV.

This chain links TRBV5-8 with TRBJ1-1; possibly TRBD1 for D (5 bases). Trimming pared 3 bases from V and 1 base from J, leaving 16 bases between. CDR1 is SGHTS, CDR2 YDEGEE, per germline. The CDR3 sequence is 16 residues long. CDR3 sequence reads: CASSSRPGHGNTEAFF. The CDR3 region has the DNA TGTGCCAGCAGCTCTCGACCGGGGCACGGGAACACTGAAGCTTTCTTT.

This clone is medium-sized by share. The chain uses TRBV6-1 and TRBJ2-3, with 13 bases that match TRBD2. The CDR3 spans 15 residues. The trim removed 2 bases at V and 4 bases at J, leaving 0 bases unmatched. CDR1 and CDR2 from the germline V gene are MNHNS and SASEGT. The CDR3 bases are TGTGCCAGCAGTGAAACTAGCGGGGGGGCAGATACGCAGTATTTT. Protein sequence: CASSETSGGADTQYF.

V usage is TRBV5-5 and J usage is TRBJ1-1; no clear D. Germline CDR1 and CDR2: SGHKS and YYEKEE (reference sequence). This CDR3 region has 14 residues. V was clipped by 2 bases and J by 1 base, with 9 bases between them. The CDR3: CASSLSPGNTEAFF. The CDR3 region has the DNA TGTGCCAGCAGCTTATCCCCTGGGAACACTGAAGCTTTCTTT.